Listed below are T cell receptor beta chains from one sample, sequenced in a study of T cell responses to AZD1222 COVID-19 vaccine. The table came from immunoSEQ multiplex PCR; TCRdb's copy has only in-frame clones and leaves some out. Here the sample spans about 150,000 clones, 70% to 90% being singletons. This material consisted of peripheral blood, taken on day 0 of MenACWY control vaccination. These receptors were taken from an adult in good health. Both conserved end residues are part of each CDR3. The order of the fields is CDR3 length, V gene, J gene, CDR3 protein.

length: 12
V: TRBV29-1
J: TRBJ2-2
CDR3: CSVDGGTGELFF

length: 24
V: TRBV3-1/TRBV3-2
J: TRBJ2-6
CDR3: CASSHQGRFVDRDEGFFWANVLTF

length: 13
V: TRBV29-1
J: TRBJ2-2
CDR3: CSGDSGNTGELFF

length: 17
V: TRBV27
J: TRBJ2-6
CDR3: CASSIWTSSSGANVLTF

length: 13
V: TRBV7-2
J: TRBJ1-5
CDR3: CASRDSPGQPQHF

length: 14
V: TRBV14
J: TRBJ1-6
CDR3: CASRGMGGESPLHF

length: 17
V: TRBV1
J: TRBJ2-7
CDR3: CTSSQPRLAGSPYEQYF

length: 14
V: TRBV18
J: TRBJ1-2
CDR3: CASLPTGANYGYTF

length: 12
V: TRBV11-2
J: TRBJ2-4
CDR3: CASSLNDRGQYF

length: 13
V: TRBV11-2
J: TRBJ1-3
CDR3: CASSFFPGNTIYF

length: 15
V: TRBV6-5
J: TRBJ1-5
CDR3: CASTGGRVDNQPQHF

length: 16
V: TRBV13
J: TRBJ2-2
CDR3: CASSLGGRGNTGELFF

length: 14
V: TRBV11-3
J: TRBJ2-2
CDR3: CATGQGTGTGELFF

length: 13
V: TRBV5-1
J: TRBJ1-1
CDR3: CASSLAGSTEAFF

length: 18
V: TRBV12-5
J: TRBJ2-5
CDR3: CASGLVGIGRGPQETQYF

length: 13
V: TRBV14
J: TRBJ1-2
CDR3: CASSQAQGGGYTF

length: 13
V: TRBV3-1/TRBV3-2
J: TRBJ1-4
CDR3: CASSPRGYEKLFF

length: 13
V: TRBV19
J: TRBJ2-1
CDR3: CASTQGTYNEQFF

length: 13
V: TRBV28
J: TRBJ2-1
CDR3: CALRGQGRNEQFF

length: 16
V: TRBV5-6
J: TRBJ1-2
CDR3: CASSLAGQRTNYGYTF

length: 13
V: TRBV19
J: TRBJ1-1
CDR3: CASSMGKRTEAFF

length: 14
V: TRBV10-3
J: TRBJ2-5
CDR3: CAMAPGTGEETQYF

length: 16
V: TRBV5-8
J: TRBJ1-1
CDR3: CASSGASTGRNTEAFF

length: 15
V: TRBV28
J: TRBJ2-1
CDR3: CASTNPSEGSNEQFF

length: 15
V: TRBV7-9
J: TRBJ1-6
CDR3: CASSLSRGLYSPLHF

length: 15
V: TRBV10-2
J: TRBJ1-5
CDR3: CASSESAGFGQPQHF

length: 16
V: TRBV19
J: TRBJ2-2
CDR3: CASSLADAGNTGELFF

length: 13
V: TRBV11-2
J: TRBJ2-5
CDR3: CASRTIDQETQYF

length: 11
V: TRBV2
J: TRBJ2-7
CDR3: CASSERDEQYF

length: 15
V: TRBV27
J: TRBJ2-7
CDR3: CASSFYKGGEYEQYF

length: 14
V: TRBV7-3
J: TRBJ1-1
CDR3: CASSPDRMNTEAFF

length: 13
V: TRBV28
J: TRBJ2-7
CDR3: CASTPSGVGEQYF

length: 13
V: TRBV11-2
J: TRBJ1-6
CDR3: CASSLDPLGPLHF

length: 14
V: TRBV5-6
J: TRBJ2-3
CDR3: CASSLALAGDTQYF

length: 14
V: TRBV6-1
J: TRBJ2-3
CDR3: CASSEAFDRDTQYF

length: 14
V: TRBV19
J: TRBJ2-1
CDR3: CASRPDREDNEQFF

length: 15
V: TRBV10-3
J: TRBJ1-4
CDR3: CAISESGASNEKLFF

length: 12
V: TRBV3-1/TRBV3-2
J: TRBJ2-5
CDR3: CASSQNQETQYF

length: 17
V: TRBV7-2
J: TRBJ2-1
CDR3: CASSSGQGLEGLNEQFF

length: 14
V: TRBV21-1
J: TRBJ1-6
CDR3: CASGDRRSNSPLHF

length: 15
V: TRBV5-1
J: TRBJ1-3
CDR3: CASSTGAISGNTIYF

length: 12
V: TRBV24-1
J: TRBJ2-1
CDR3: CATSDFRQDVLF

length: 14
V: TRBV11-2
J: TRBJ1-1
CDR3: CASSSQGGRTEAFF

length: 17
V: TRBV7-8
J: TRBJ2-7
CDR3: CASSSRGSSGSAGEQYF

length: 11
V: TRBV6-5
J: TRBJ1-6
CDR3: CASCIASPLHF

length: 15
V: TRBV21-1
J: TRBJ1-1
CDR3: CASKGGRVISSEAFF

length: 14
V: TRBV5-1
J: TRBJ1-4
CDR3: CASSWGAQDEKLFF

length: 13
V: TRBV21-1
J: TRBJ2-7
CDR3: CASSLRPRGEQYF

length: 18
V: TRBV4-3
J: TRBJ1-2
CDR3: CASSQAPYPGQANYGYTF

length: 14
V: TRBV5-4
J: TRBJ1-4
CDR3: CASSLDRADEKLFF

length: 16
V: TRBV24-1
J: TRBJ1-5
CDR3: CATSARTGGGNQPQHF

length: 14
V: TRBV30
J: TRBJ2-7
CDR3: CAWSRQGGTYEQYF